Included here is one T cell receptor beta chain sequence, with context. Antigen specificity is unknown. The source material, RNA transcripts, was used to amplify TCR beta CDR3 regions. HTBI primers drove first-round RT-PCR of the TCR CDR3. Via MiXCR, TCRdb re-called the multiplex PCR reads, giving one row per CDR3 protein. The sample shows about 200,000 distinct CDR3 sequences, around a sixth of them seen only once. This sample is part of a study of T cells in Graves' hyperthyroidism and ophthalmopathy. V lost 3 bases and J 7 bases, leaving 19 bases between the germline ends. The CDR3 totals 15 residues. Germline V CDR1 and CDR2: SEHNR, FQNEAQ (reference sequence). The PBMCs studied were ones that came from about 10 ml fresh peripheral blood. Study observations and caveats: Blood also contained most expanded thyroid clonotypes above 0.001.

The chain joins TRBV7-9 to TRBJ2-7, with D tentatively TRBD2 (7 bases). Sample: blood. The receptor was derived from a woman in her forties or fifties with Graves' hyperthyroidism. This chain's CDR3 is CASSFGVSGGDEQYF. Written as DNA, the CDR3 is TGTGCCAGCAGCTTTGGGGTTTCGGGGGGCGATGAGCAGTACTTC.